The TCR beta chain described here comes from a study of graft-versus-host responses after intestinal transplantation. Whole-study context: Transplant recipients had multivisceral, liver-intestinal, or isolated intestinal grafts. The study, taken as a whole, reports: Present in recipient marrow, GvH clones included some that appeared first in ileum or blood.

In regard to this clone: Its antigen is still unknown.

Germline V gene lookup returns CDR1 SQVTM and CDR2 ANQGSEA. V shed 7 bases, J shed 3 bases, and the junction held 3 bases outside the gene matches. There are 12 residues in the CDR3. Sequencing was performed with immunoSEQ multiplex PCR; in TCRdb, only in-frame clones are kept and a portion is missing. There are 80,000 to 85,000 clones in the sample; 91% occur only once, and 0.1% lies in the top ten. The V gene is TRBV29-1, the J gene TRBJ1-2, with 9 bases that match TRBD1. The origin of this receptor is a human donor who received an intestinal transplant. The source was unstimulated CD4+ T cells sorted from spleen or lymph node cells, collected before intestinal transplant. The CDR3 loop reads CSGGQGDYGYTF. DNA for the CDR3: TGCAGCGGGGGACAGGGCGACTATGGCTACACCTTC.